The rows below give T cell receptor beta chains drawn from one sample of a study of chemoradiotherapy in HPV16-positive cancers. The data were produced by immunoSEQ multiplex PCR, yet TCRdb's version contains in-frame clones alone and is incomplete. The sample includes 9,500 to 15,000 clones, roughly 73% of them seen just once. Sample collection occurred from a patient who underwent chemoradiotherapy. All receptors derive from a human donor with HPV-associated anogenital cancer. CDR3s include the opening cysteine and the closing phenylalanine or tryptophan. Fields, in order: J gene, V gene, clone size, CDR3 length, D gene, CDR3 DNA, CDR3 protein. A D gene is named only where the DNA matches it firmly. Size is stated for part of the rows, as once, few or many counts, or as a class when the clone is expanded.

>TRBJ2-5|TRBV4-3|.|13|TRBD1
TGCGCCAGCAGCCGGGACAGGGAAGAGACCCAGTACTTC
CASSRDREETQYF
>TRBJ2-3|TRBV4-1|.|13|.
TGCGCCAGCAGCACTGAATTCGCAGATACGCAGTATTTT
CASSTEFADTQYF
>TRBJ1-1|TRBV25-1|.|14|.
TGTGCCAGCAGTGAAAGAATTAGTGGGGCAGAAGCTTTCTTT
CASSERISGAEAFF
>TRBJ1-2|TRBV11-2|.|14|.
TGTGCCAGCAGCTTAGGGGCAGGGGACTATGGCTACACCTTC
CASSLGAGDYGYTF
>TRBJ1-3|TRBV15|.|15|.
TGTGCCACCAGCAGAGATAAAGGGGATGGAAACACCATATATTTT
CATSRDKGDGNTIYF
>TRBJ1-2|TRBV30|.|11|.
TGTGCCTGGAGTCCGGGGGAGGGCTACACCTTC
CAWSPGEGYTF
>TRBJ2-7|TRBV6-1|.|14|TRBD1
TGTGCCACCAACCATGGGACAGGGGCTTGGGAGCAGTACTTC
CATNHGTGAWEQYF
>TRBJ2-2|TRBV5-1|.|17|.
TGCGCCAGCAGCTTGGAGGGTTTCAGGGCATTTACCGGGGAGCTGTTTTTT
CASSLEGFRAFTGELFF
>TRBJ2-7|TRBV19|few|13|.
TGTGCCAGTAGTTGGGCAGATCGATACGAGCAGTACTTC
CASSWADRYEQYF
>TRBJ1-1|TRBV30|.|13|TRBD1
TGTGCCTGGAGTACTGGGACAGGGCTTGAAGCTTTCTTT
CAWSTGTGLEAFF
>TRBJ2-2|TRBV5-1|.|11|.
TGCGCCAGCAGCTTGAACGGGGAGCTGTTTTTT
CASSLNGELFF
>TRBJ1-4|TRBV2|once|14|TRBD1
TGTGCCAGCAGAGCCGGGACAGGGCTTGAAAAACTGTTTTTT
CASRAGTGLEKLFF
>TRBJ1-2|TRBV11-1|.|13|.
TGTGCCAGCAGCCGGGACAATAACTATGGCTACACCTTC
CASSRDNNYGYTF
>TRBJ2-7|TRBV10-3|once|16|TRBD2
TGTGCCATCAGTGAGGGGTCTACTAGCGGGGGATACGAGCAGTACTTC
CAISEGSTSGGYEQYF
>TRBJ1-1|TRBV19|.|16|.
TGTGCCAGTAGTCCGAGGGGACTAACTATGAACACTGAAGCTTTCTTT
CASSPRGLTMNTEAFF
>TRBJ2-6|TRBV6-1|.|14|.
TGTGCCAGCAGCCAGGGTCGCGGGGCCAACGTCCTGACTTTC
CASSQGRGANVLTF
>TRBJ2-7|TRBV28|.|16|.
TGTGCCAGCAGTCACAACCTTGACTACCGCTCCTACGAGCAGTACTTC
CASSHNLDYRSYEQYF
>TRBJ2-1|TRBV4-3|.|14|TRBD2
TGCGCCAGCAGCGGAATAGCGGGAGTAAGTGAGCAGTTCTTC
CASSGIAGVSEQFF
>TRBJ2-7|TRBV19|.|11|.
TGTGCCAGTAGTACAGGGGACGAGCAGTACTTC
CASSTGDEQYF
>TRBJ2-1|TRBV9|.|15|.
TGTGCCAGCAGCCTCCCCGGAACAGGACACAATGAGCAGTTCTTC
CASSLPGTGHNEQFF
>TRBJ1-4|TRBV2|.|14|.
TGTGCCAGCAGTGACAAGGACCTAAATGAAAAACTGTTTTTT
CASSDKDLNEKLFF
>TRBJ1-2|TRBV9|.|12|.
TGTGCCAGCAGCGCCAACTGGGGTGGCTACACCTTC
CASSANWGGYTF
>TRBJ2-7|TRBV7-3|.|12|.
TGTGCCAGCAGCTTTGATGGGGACGAGCAGTACTTC
CASSFDGDEQYF
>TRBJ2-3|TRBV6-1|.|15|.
TGTGCCAGCAGTGAAAGCATCACACGCACAGATACGCAGTATTTT
CASSESITRTDTQYF
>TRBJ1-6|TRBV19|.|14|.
TGTGCCAGTAAAACGCAGGGAATGGATTCACCCCTCCACTTT
CASKTQGMDSPLHF
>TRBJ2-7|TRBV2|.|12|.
TGTGCCAGCATGACAATCCCTAACCGAAAGTACTTC
CASMTIPNRKYF
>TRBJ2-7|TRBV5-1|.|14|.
TGCGCCAGCAGCTTGGGGGGCCTGGCCTACGAGCAGTACTTC
CASSLGGLAYEQYF
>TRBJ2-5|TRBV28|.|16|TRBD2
TGTGCCAGCAGGGAGGCACTAGCGGGGGGGGGAGAGACCCAGTACTTC
CASREALAGGGETQYF